The 29 T cell receptor beta chains reported below all come from one sample, sequenced in a study of control samples from healthy donors and cancer patients. The table came from immunoSEQ multiplex PCR; TCRdb's copy has only in-frame clones and leaves some out. This sample has about 58,000 clones; roughly 90% occur once, and the top ten carry approximately 5.9%. The sample consisted of PBMCs. The receptors shown here come from a man aged 55 to 70 with colorectal cancer.

The chain is built from TRBV9 and TRBJ2-5; TRBD1 matches at 7 bases. V lost 0 bases and J lost 5; bases outside the gene matches: 7. The CDR3 loop spans 15 amino acids. CDR1 and CDR2 from the germline V gene are SGDLS and YYNGEE. Written as DNA, the CDR3 is TGTGCCAGCAGCGTAGCTAGGGGGCCCTGGGAGACCCAGTACTTC. It is translated as CASSVARGPWETQYF.

The genes are TRBV12-5 and TRBJ2-5; D is perhaps TRBD2 (5 bases). This CDR3 comprises 15 residues. V was trimmed by 2 bases and J by 4 bases, leaving 14 bases between them. Germline CDR1 LGHNT, CDR2 FRNRAP. The CDR3 here is CASGLPRVARETQYF. DNA of the CDR3: TGTGCTAGTGGTTTGCCGAGGGTAGCTCGAGAGACCCAGTACTTC.

The CDR3: CASSSDYSSLKGQFF. The CDR3 DNA reads TGTGCCAGCAGCTCTGACTATTCGTCTCTCAAGGGGCAGTTCTTC. The V and J genes are TRBV7-2 and TRBJ2-1; D is perhaps TRBD2 (5 bases). Trimming removed 4 bases at V and 12 bases at J, with 22 bases between. There are 15 residues in the CDR3. CDR1 is SGHTA, CDR2 FQGNSA, per germline. Full variable domain (outside the CDR3, taken from reference TRBV7-2 and TRBJ2-1): GAGVSQSPSNKVTEKGKDVELRCDPISGHTALYWYRQSLGQGLEFLIYFQGNSAPDKSGLPSDRFSAERTGGSVSTLTIQRTQQEDSAVYLCASSSDYSSLKGQFFGPGTRLTVL.

The chain has TRBV5-1 and TRBJ2-7; 9 positions match TRBD1. This CDR3 is 14 amino acids long. Looked up from germline, CDR1 is SGHRS and CDR2 is YFSETQ. V trimming: 4 bases; J trimming: 4 bases; junction bases outside the gene matches: 6. CDR3 residues: CASSQRTGEYEQYF. The CDR3 nucleotides read TGCGCCAGCAGCCAAAGGACAGGGGAATACGAGCAGTACTTC. Complete variable domain (other parts from reference TRBV5-1 and TRBJ2-7): KAGVTQTPRYLIKTRGQQVTLSCSPISGHRSVSWYQQTPGQGLQFLFEYFSETQRNKGNFPGRFSGRQFSNSRSEMNVSTLELGDSALYLCASSQRTGEYEQYFGPGTRLTVT.

This sequence joins TRBV19 and TRBJ2-5; D gene uncertain. Trimming removed 4 bases at V and 5 bases at J, with 11 bases between. Germline V lookup: CDR1 LNHDA, CDR2 SQIVND (reference sequence). This CDR3 is built from 13 residues. The CDR3 region has the DNA TGTGCCAGTAGTACGTTGGCACGGGAGACCCAGTACTTC. Protein product: CASSTLARETQYF.

CDR3 sequence (DNA): TGCAGCGTTGCCGGGACAGGGCCTGGCTACACCTTC. Its translation is CSVAGTGPGYTF. The gene calls are TRBV29-1 and TRBJ1-2; 9 positions agree with TRBD1. V shed 4 bases, J shed 7 bases, and the junction held 4 bases outside the gene matches. The CDR3 runs to 12 residues. The germline V gene has CDR1 SQVTM and CDR2 ANQGSEA.

The V call is TRBV3-1 (or the pseudogene TRBV3-2), the J call TRBJ1-5; D is unclear. Germline CDR1 LGHDT, CDR2 YNNKEL (reference sequence). This CDR3 is built from 13 residues. Trimming left V 4 bases short and J 4 bases short, with 8 bases between. The DNA for the CDR3 is TGTGCCAGCAGCCTCCACGGGAATCAGCCCCAGCATTTT. It specifies CASSLHGNQPQHF.

V and J are TRBV7-3 and TRBJ2-2; D is uncertain. Trimming removed 2 bases at V and 9 bases at J, with 7 bases between. This CDR3 contains 12 residues. Germline-derived CDR1 and CDR2 are SGHTA and FQGTGA. The CDR3 spells CASSLDGRELFF. The DNA for the CDR3 is TGTGCCAGCAGCTTAGATGGGCGGGAGCTGTTTTTT.

The chain is built from TRBV9 and TRBJ2-1, with no clear D. The V gene lost 4 bases and the J gene lost 8 bases, with 13 bases spanning the gap. Germline V gene data show CDR1 as SGDLS and CDR2 as YYNGEE. There are 13 residues in the CDR3. DNA of the CDR3: TGTGCCAGCAGCATCGGACCTAGGGATGAGCAGTTCTTC. Protein product: CASSIGPRDEQFF.

The chain employs TRBV18 and TRBJ2-7, with unresolved D. CDR3 length equals 14 residues. Between the trimmed V and J ends, which lost 4 bases and 4 bases, there was a span of 14 bases. CDR1 KGHSH and CDR2 LQKENI come from the germline V gene. CDR3 DNA sequence: TGTGCCAGCTCACACACGGAATCCCCTTACGAGCAGTACTTC. Amino acids: CASSHTESPYEQYF.

The rearrangement uses TRBV2 and TRBJ2-5, with 12 bases identical to TRBD2. CDR1 SNHLY and CDR2 FYNNEI come from the germline V gene. V gave up 3 bases and J gave up 5 bases; unmatched junction bases: 7. The length of the CDR3 is 16 residues. The CDR3 sequence: CASSEASGGARETQYF. DNA for the CDR3: TGTGCCAGCAGTGAGGCTAGCGGGGGGGCCCGGGAGACCCAGTACTTC.

The rearrangement uses TRBV7-3 and TRBJ1-1; D call uncertain. The CDR3 has 13 amino acids. V shed 5 bases and J shed 5 bases, with 12 bases lying between them. From germline, CDR1 is SGHTA and CDR2 FQGTGA. CDR3 nucleotide sequence: TGTGCCAGCAGCGCACGGAGGGAAACTGAAGCTTTCTTT. It is translated as CASSARRETEAFF.

This clone was recorded only once. The rearrangement joins TRBV5-1 to TRBJ2-5; the match to TRBD2 covers 10 bases. Germline loops: CDR1 SGHRS, CDR2 YFSETQ. The ends lost 1 base at V and 4 bases at J; junction bases unmatched: 10. The CDR3 has 17 residues. CDR3 loop: CASSLRPGLAIRETQYF. In DNA form, the CDR3 reads TGCGCCAGCAGCTTGCGGCCGGGACTAGCGATAAGAGAGACCCAGTACTTC.

In the case of this clone: The same CDR3 also results from other DNA sequences found in this sample. V is TRBV27 and J is TRBJ2-2; weak D call: TRBD2 (6 bases). The CDR3 runs to 18 residues. Germline CDR1 and CDR2: MNHEY and SMNVEV (reference sequence). V shed 6 bases and J shed 3 bases, with 23 bases lying between them. CDR3 region: CASSPAGSRGDYTGELFF. In DNA form, the CDR3 reads TGTGCCAGCAGCCCCGCTGGGAGTCGAGGGGACTACACCGGGGAGCTGTTTTTT.

This sequence joins TRBV24-1 and TRBJ2-2; D perhaps matches TRBD2 (5 bases). Germline values: CDR1 KGHDR, CDR2 SFDVKD. Trimming stripped 3 bases from V and 4 bases from J, with 11 bases between. The CDR3 has 15 amino acids. The chain's CDR3 is CATSDTGVPTGELFF. The CDR3, as DNA: TGTGCCACCAGTGATACCGGGGTCCCCACCGGGGAGCTGTTTTTT.

The V call is TRBV9, the J call TRBJ2-1, with a tentative D call TRBD2 (7 bases). Per germline, CDR1 SGDLS and CDR2 YYNGEE. The CDR3 is 15 amino acids. The V and J ends lost 3 bases and 4 bases respectively, with 14 bases between them. CDR3 protein: CASSAAGGPYNEQFF. CDR3 coding DNA: TGTGCCAGCAGCGCCGCCGGGGGGCCTTACAATGAGCAGTTCTTC.

This rearrangement joins TRBV27 to TRBJ2-7; D gene uncertain. This CDR3 is 13 amino acids long. Trimming removed 6 bases at V and 2 bases at J, with 11 bases between. Germline-derived CDR1 and CDR2 are MNHEY and SMNVEV (reference sequence). DNA for the CDR3: TGTGCCAGCAGCTCGAGGTTTACCTACGAGCAGTACTTC. This encodes CASSSRFTYEQYF.

The genes are TRBV27 and TRBJ2-1; TRBD1 matches at 7 bases. This CDR3 region has 14 residues. V was clipped by 3 bases and J by 3 bases; unmatched bases: 2. The germline V gene has CDR1 MNHEY and CDR2 SMNVEV (reference sequence). The CDR3 sequence is CASSFWDSYNEQFF. The CDR3 DNA reads TGTGCCAGCAGTTTTTGGGACAGCTACAATGAGCAGTTCTTC.

The V gene is TRBV6-5, the J gene TRBJ1-1; D is unresolved. Deletions cut 6 bases from V and 1 base from J, with 15 bases between. The germline V gene has CDR1 MNHEY and CDR2 SVGAGI. This CDR3 has 15 amino acids. The CDR3 loop reads CASRRAGRGNTEAFF. The CDR3, as DNA: TGTGCCAGCAGGCGAGCTGGACGGGGGAACACTGAAGCTTTCTTT.

The chain joins TRBV5-5 to TRBJ2-7; TRBD1 is a possible D gene (5 bases). This CDR3 is 16 amino acids long. Looked up from germline, CDR1 is SGHKS and CDR2 is YYEKEE (reference sequence). V was clipped by 0 bases and J by 0 bases, with 13 bases between them. CDR3 amino acids: CASSLAAGSSSYEQYF. The CDR3 DNA reads as TGTGCCAGCAGCTTGGCGGCAGGGTCTAGCTCCTACGAGCAGTACTTC.

In DNA form, the CDR3 reads TGTGCCAGCAGCCAAGATCGTGGGTCCTACAATGAGCAGTTCTTC. Translated: CASSQDRGSYNEQFF. The chain couples TRBV4-2 to TRBJ2-1; no firm D call. With 0 bases removed from V and 1 base from J, the gap between germline ends came to 7 bases. Germline lookup yields CDR1 LGHNA and CDR2 YNFKEQ. The CDR3 consists of 15 residues.

The CDR3 sequence is CASSVHGSREGQYF. CDR3 nucleotide sequence: TGTGCCAGCAGCGTCCACGGATCTCGGGAAGGGCAGTACTTC. The chain combines TRBV9 with TRBJ2-7; perhaps TRBD2 as D (5 bases). This CDR3 contains 14 residues. The V and J ends lost 2 bases and 9 bases respectively, with 18 bases between them. Germline CDR1 reads SGDLS; CDR2 reads YYNGEE.

This clone was counted once. The rearrangement uses TRBV29-1 and TRBJ2-7; 11 bases line up with TRBD1. V trimming: 5 bases; J trimming: 6 bases; junction bases outside the gene matches: 15. The CDR3 loop spans 16 amino acids. Germline assignment: CDR1 SQVTM and CDR2 ANQGSEA. CDR3 sequence reads: CSVPGQGGFEGPEQYF. The CDR3 nucleotides are TGCAGCGTTCCGGGACAGGGGGGCTTCGAGGGGCCCGAGCAGTACTTC.

This clone was seen just once. This chain uses TRBV19 with TRBJ2-7; no clear D gene. The ends were cut back, 3 bases at V and 1 base at J, with 13 bases in the middle. Germline values: CDR1 LNHDA, CDR2 SQIVND (reference sequence). This CDR3 has 15 residues. In nucleotides, the CDR3 is TGTGCCAGTAGTATCGAGGCAGGAAAGTCCTACGAGCAGTACTTC. This codes for CASSIEAGKSYEQYF.

The chain recombines TRBV7-2 with TRBJ1-5; no reliable D call. Germline CDR1 SGHTA, CDR2 FQGNSA. V was cut by 5 bases and J by 12 bases, with 14 bases left in between. The CDR3 extends over 12 amino acids. CDR3 protein: CASSPFMGFQHF. Here the CDR3 DNA reads TGTGCCAGCAGCCCTTTCATGGGTTTCCAGCATTTT.

This rearrangement joins TRBV5-1 to TRBJ2-7; 9 bases line up with TRBD2. The CDR3 sequence is 14 residues long. V dropped 1 base and J dropped 5; count of bases not matched to a gene: 4. The germline CDR1 and CDR2 sequences are SGHRS and YFSETQ. CDR3 sequence reads: CASSLLAGSNEQYF. In DNA form, the CDR3 reads TGCGCCAGCAGCTTGCTAGCGGGGTCGAACGAGCAGTACTTC.

The V call is TRBV6-1, the J call TRBJ1-2, with D unclear. The CDR3 extends over 13 amino acids. Trimming took off 2 bases at V and 6 bases at J, with 10 bases between the two ends. CDR1 is MNHNS and CDR2 is SASEGT in the germline V gene. Here the CDR3 reads CASSENLLNGYTF. CDR3 bases: TGTGCCAGCAGTGAAAACTTACTTAATGGCTACACCTTC.

J is TRBJ1-4 and V is TRBV7-2; D gene uncertain. Germline CDR1 and CDR2: SGHTA and FQGNSA. There are 16 residues in the CDR3. V was shortened by 0 bases and J by 3 bases, with 11 bases between the two germline ends. DNA for the CDR3: TGTGCCAGCAGCTTAGCGTTGACGGTTTCTAATGAAAAACTGTTTTTT. It yields the protein CASSLALTVSNEKLFF.

The chain joins TRBV30 to TRBJ2-5, with D possibly matching TRBD1 (6 bases). V lost 2 bases, J lost 6 bases, and 13 bases lay in between. The germline V gene has CDR1 GTSNPN and CDR2 SVGIG (reference sequence). The CDR3 is 13 residues long. The CDR3 loop reads CAWSITGKQTQYF. The CDR3 nucleotides read TGTGCCTGGAGTATTACAGGGAAACAGACCCAGTACTTC.